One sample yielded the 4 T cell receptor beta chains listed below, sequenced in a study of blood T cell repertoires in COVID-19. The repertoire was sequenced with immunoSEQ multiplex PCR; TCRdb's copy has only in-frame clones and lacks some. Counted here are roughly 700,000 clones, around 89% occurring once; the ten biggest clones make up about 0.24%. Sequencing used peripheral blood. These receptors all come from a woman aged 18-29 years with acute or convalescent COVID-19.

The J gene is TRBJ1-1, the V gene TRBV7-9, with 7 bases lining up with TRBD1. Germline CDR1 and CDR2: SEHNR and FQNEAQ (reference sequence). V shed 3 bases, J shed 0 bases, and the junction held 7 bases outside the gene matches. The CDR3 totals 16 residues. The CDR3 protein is CASSLPRGPMNTEAFF. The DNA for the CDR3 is TGTGCCAGCAGCTTGCCGAGGGGGCCGATGAACACTGAAGCTTTCTTT.

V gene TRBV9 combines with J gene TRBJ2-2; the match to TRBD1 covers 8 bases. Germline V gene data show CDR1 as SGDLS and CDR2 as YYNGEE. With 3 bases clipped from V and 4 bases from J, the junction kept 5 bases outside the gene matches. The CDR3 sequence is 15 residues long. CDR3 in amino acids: CASSARGLPTGELFF. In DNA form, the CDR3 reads TGTGCCAGCAGCGCCAGGGGGCTTCCCACCGGGGAGCTGTTTTTT.

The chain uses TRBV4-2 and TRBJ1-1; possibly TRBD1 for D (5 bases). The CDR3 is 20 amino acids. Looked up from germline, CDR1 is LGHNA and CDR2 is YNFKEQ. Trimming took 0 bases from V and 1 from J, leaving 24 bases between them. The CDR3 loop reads CASSQDSQGVVAAENTEAFF. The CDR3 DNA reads TGTGCCAGCAGCCAAGATTCTCAAGGGGTTGTTGCCGCCGAGAACACTGAAGCTTTCTTT.

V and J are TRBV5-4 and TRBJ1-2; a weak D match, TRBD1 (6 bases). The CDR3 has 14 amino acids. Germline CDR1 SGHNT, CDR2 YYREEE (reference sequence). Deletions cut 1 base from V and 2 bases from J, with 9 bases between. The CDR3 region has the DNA TGTGCCAGCAGCTTGCAGCAGGGGAACTATGGCTACACCTTC. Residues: CASSLQQGNYGYTF.